Below, 17 T cell receptor beta chains from the same sample are listed, as sequenced in a study of shared clonotypes between healthy human individuals. Profiling relied on immunoSEQ multiplex PCR, and the TCRdb table lists in-frame clones only, not all of them. The data contain over a million clones, around 76% of them seen just once; the ten biggest clones take up about 1.5%. Sequenced input: memory CD4+ T cells sorted from blood. Subset indicated: CD45RA-negative fraction. The receptor set was obtained from a man aged 18 to 29 in good health.

This clone was found a few times. The chain links TRBV15 to TRBJ2-7, with 11 bases aligning to TRBD1. There are 15 residues in the CDR3. The germline gives CDR1 LNHNV, CDR2 YYDKDF (reference sequence). Losses at the gene ends were 3 bases for V and 5 bases for J; bases not matched to a gene: 6. CDR3 region: CATSRAGTGGNEQYF. For the CDR3, the DNA is TGTGCCACCAGCAGGGCCGGGACAGGGGGGAACGAGCAGTACTTC.

This chain links TRBV2 with TRBJ2-3; 7 nucleotides line up with TRBD2. There are 15 residues in the CDR3. CDR1 is SNHLY, CDR2 FYNNEI, per germline. J gave up 2 bases and V 11 bases, and 13 bases lay outside the gene matches. The CDR3 loop is CAVQSLAVFTDTQYF. For the CDR3, the DNA is TGTGCCGTCCAGTCCCTAGCGGTTTTCACAGATACGCAGTATTTT.

As regards this clone: Additional DNA sequences in this sample encode the identical CDR3. The chain couples TRBV5-1 to TRBJ2-3; D is uncertain. Germline V gene data show CDR1 as SGHRS and CDR2 as YFSETQ. Trimming removed 0 bases from V and 6 bases from J, with 5 bases in between. The CDR3 contains 12 residues. The DNA for the CDR3 is TGCGCCAGCAGCTTGGCCCTGGATACGCAGTATTTT. The encoded protein is CASSLALDTQYF.

This sequence joins TRBV7-2 and TRBJ2-1; D remains ambiguous. V gave up 5 bases and J gave up 7 bases, with 15 bases separating them. Germline CDR1 reads SGHTA; CDR2 reads FQGNSA. CDR3 length: 14 amino acids. CDR3 DNA: TGTGCCAGCAGCCCCAGACTCCTGGCGAATGAGCAGTTCTTC. Its translation: CASSPRLLANEQFF.

This chain connects TRBV30 to TRBJ2-2; TRBD1 is a possible D gene (6 bases). V lost 2 bases and J lost 3, with 13 bases in between. Germline CDR1 is GTSNPN and CDR2 is SVGIG (reference sequence). This CDR3 spans 15 amino acids. The CDR3: CAWSSRTVDTGELFF. The CDR3 DNA reads as TGTGCCTGGAGTTCGAGGACAGTAGACACCGGGGAGCTGTTTTTT.

V usage is TRBV5-1 and J usage is TRBJ2-5; 12 bases are a match to TRBD1. With 2 bases clipped from V and 7 bases from J, the junction kept 3 bases outside the gene matches. Germline CDR1 SGHRS, CDR2 YFSETQ. This CDR3 spans 14 amino acids. CDR3 sequence reads: CASSFRDRGRTQYF. CDR3 coding DNA: TGCGCCAGCAGCTTCCGGGACAGGGGGCGGACCCAGTACTTC.

This clone was counted once. CDR3 in DNA: TGCGCCAGCAGCCGGATATCCCCGGGGGTAGCGGGAGTCTACAATGAGCAGTTCTTC. Its protein is CASSRISPGVAGVYNEQFF. V usage is TRBV4-3 and J usage is TRBJ2-1; 9 bases align to TRBD2. From germline, CDR1 is LGHNA and CDR2 YSLEER. This CDR3 comprises 19 residues. The ends lost 4 bases at V and 3 bases at J; junction bases unmatched: 16.

The chain employs TRBV5-1 and TRBJ2-5; either TRBD1 or TRBD2 may fit D (6 bases each). CDR1 is SGHRS and CDR2 is YFSETQ in the germline V gene. This CDR3 has 13 amino acids. V lost 0 bases and J 8 bases, leaving 11 bases between the germline ends. DNA for the CDR3: TGCGCCAGCAGCTTGGCCGTGGGGGGCACCCAGTACTTC. It yields the protein CASSLAVGGTQYF.

The chain combines TRBV5-1 with TRBJ2-7; 8 bases match TRBD2. This CDR3 comprises 14 residues. V shed 4 bases, J shed 6 bases, and the junction held 9 bases outside the gene matches. Germline CDR1 SGHRS, CDR2 YFSETQ. The CDR3 nucleotides are TGCGCCAGCAGCCCGAGCGGGAGCAAAAGCGAGCAGTACTTC. It translates to CASSPSGSKSEQYF. The full variable domain, with the rest looked up from reference TRBV5-1 and TRBJ2-7, is KAGVTQTPRYLIKTRGQQVTLSCSPISGHRSVSWYQQTPGQGLQFLFEYFSETQRNKGNFPGRFSGRQFSNSRSEMNVSTLELGDSALYLCASSPSGSKSEQYFGPGTRLTVT.

This clone appeared a few times. V usage is TRBV27 and J usage is TRBJ2-7; 7 nucleotides line up with TRBD2. With V trimmed by 5 bases and J by 6 bases, 13 bases remained unmatched. Per germline, CDR1 MNHEY and CDR2 SMNVEV (reference sequence). CDR3 length: 15 amino acids. This chain's CDR3 is CASSPAGVLTGEQYF. The CDR3 DNA sequence: TGTGCCAGCAGTCCGGCGGGAGTATTGACGGGCGAGCAGTACTTC.

J is TRBJ2-7 and V is TRBV18, with 10 bases matching TRBD1. The germline CDR1 and CDR2 sequences are KGHSH and LQKENI. V was clipped by 3 bases and J by 6 bases; unmatched bases: 2. This CDR3 contains 13 residues. The DNA of the CDR3 is TGTGCCAGCTCACCGCGGGACAGGGGCGAGCAGTACTTC. It translates to CASSPRDRGEQYF.

This rearrangement joins TRBV28 to TRBJ2-5; TRBD1 matches 8 bases. V dropped 1 base and J dropped 2; count of bases not matched to a gene: 6. The germline V gene has CDR1 MDHEN and CDR2 SYDVKM. The CDR3 is made up of 16 amino acids. The CDR3 loop is CASSLYRDRIQETQYF. CDR3 DNA sequence: TGTGCCAGCAGTTTATACCGGGACAGGATTCAAGAGACCCAGTACTTC.

The chain is built from TRBV11-2 and TRBJ1-4; D is possibly TRBD1 (5 bases). The CDR3 runs to 16 residues. Germline-derived CDR1 and CDR2 are SGHAT and FQNNGV. The germline V and J ends were trimmed by 5 bases and 5 bases, with 18 bases remaining between them. The CDR3 DNA follows: TGTGCCAGCAGCCCTAGCCACTCTTGGACAAATGAAAAACTGTTTTTT. Translating it yields CASSPSHSWTNEKLFF.

V gene TRBV6-5 combines with J gene TRBJ1-1, with D possibly matching TRBD1 (5 bases). From germline, CDR1 is MNHEY and CDR2 SVGAGI. Between the trimmed V and J ends, which lost 5 bases and 0 bases, there was a span of 10 bases. The CDR3 runs 14 residues. The CDR3 here is CASSPGRMNTEAFF. CDR3 in DNA: TGTGCCAGCAGTCCAGGGAGAATGAACACTGAAGCTTTCTTT.

This clone showed up just a few times. The V and J genes are TRBV19 and TRBJ2-7, with TRBD2 matching over 10 bases. The germline V gene has CDR1 LNHDA and CDR2 SQIVND (reference sequence). Trimming cost V 10 bases and J 1 base; bases outside gene matches: 10. The CDR3 spans 15 residues. The CDR3 coding sequence is TGTGCCACGTCTCCGGGACTAGCGAGATCCTACGAGCAGTACTTC. This encodes CATSPGLARSYEQYF.

V usage is TRBV5-4 and J usage is TRBJ2-3; 8 nucleotides line up with TRBD1. The CDR3 runs 17 residues. V lost 4 bases and J lost 5; bases outside the gene matches: 15. Germline V lookup: CDR1 SGHNT, CDR2 YYREEE (reference sequence). For the CDR3, the DNA is TGTGCCAGCAGCCCCGGCGCAGGGGGCTTGATAGGAGATACGCAGTATTTT. It encodes CASSPGAGGLIGDTQYF.

CDR3 in DNA: TGTGCCAGCAGCTTAATCCAGTACTACGAGCAGTACTTC. This sequence encodes CASSLIQYYEQYF. The chain couples TRBV7-2 to TRBJ2-7, with D hard to call. Trimming removed 2 bases from V and 3 bases from J, with 8 bases in between. The CDR3 is 13 amino acids. Germline V gives CDR1 SGHTA, CDR2 FQGNSA.